A selection of T cell receptor beta chains follows, all from one sample in a study of cytomegalovirus exposure and HLA in healthy donors. Some clones are missing from TCRdb's copy, which holds only in-frame ones; the method was immunoSEQ multiplex PCR. The table has 100,000 to 150,000 clones, 60% to 80% seen once; the top ten hold 7.3%. The sample consisted of PBMCs. The receptors were sampled from a male donor in good health and CMV-seronegative. CDR3s include the opening cysteine and the closing phenylalanine or tryptophan. The D gene is left open where the match is weak. Not all rows give a size; the values are once, few, many and, for expanded clones, a class.

>TRBJ1-2|TRBD1|14|TRBV7-9|NA
CSSSPGTGLYGYTF
TGTTCCAGCAGCCCCGGGACAGGGCTCTATGGCTACACCTTC
>TRBJ2-7|TRBD1|13|TRBV29-1|NA
CSVSGTALGTQYF
TGCAGCGTTTCCGGGACAGCCCTTGGGACGCAGTACTTC
>TRBJ2-1|TRBD2|16|TRBV2|few
CASSRGLAGVGYEQFF
TGTGCCAGCAGCCGAGGGCTAGCGGGAGTGGGCTATGAGCAGTTCTTC
>TRBJ2-3|TRBD2|15|TRBV5-1|NA
CASSPTAGGPNTQYF
TGCGCCAGCAGCCCTACAGCGGGAGGGCCGAATACGCAGTATTTT
>TRBJ2-1|TRBD2|19|TRBV7-2|NA
CASSLALGVAGGTYNEQFF
TGTGCCAGCAGCTTAGCGCTTGGGGTAGCGGGAGGGACCTACAATGAGCAGTTCTTC
>TRBJ2-7|NA|14|TRBV7-2|NA
CASSANWSIYEQYF
TGTGCCAGCAGCGCGAACTGGTCGATCTACGAGCAGTACTTC
>TRBJ2-5|NA|15|TRBV11-1|NA
CASTRGTDLQETQYF
TGTGCCAGCACCCGGGGGACAGACCTTCAAGAGACCCAGTACTTC
>TRBJ2-7|TRBD2|15|TRBV11-3|NA
CASSLGTGGTYEQYF
TGTGCCAGCAGCTTGGGGACCGGGGGGACCTACGAGCAGTACTTC
>TRBJ2-3|NA|15|TRBV5-1|NA
CASSPVAGWTGTQYF
TGCGCCAGCAGCCCTGTAGCGGGGTGGACAGGTACGCAGTATTTT
>TRBJ2-1|NA|14|TRBV5-4|NA
CASSAKQGQKEQFF
TGTGCCAGCAGCGCAAAGCAGGGTCAGAAAGAGCAGTTCTTC
>TRBJ1-1|NA|18|TRBV5-1|NA
CASSSRLGPNIRNTEAFF
TGCGCCAGCAGTTCGAGGCTGGGGCCAAATATAAGGAACACTGAAGCTTTCTTT
>TRBJ1-4|NA|14|TRBV7-9|NA
CASSLDNRREKLFF
TGTGCCAGCAGCTTAGATAACAGGCGTGAAAAACTGTTTTTT
>TRBJ1-4|NA|20|TRBV28|once
CASSFGYWGSREATNEKLFF
TGTGCCAGCAGTTTCGGTTATTGGGGTTCGCGGGAGGCAACTAATGAAAAACTGTTTTTT
>TRBJ2-2|TRBD2|15|TRBV9|NA
CASSRSGGNTGELFF
TGTGCCAGCTCTAGAAGCGGGGGTAACACCGGGGAGCTGTTTTTT
>TRBJ2-2|NA|15|TRBV5-6|NA
CASSVQRNYTGELFF
TGTGCCAGCAGCGTACAGAGAAACTACACCGGGGAGCTGTTTTTT
>TRBJ1-2|TRBD1|14|TRBV6-5|NA
CASRPMTGWDGYTF
TGTGCCAGCAGACCCATGACAGGGTGGGATGGCTACACCTTC
>TRBJ2-7|TRBD1|13|TRBV30|NA
CAWRRQGVHEQYF
TGTGCCTGGAGGCGGCAGGGGGTACACGAGCAGTACTTC
>TRBJ2-5|TRBD2|14|TRBV6-5|NA
CASSPGTSSETQYF
TGTGCCAGCAGCCCCGGGACTAGCAGCGAGACCCAGTACTTC
>TRBJ2-7|NA|14|TRBV2|NA
CASNGRTLSYEQYF
TGTGCCAGCAATGGGAGGACCTTATCCTACGAGCAGTACTTC
>TRBJ2-7|NA|16|TRBV18|NA
CASSPRIQGVTDEQYF
TGTGCCAGCTCACCCCGGATTCAGGGTGTGACGGACGAGCAGTACTTC
>TRBJ2-7|TRBD2|14|TRBV7-2|NA
CASRSSGRANEQYF
TGTGCCAGCAGATCTAGCGGGAGGGCCAACGAGCAGTACTTC
>TRBJ2-5|TRBD2|16|TRBV5-5|NA
CASSAGVGGNQETQYF
TGTGCCAGCAGCGCGGGGGTGGGAGGGAACCAAGAGACCCAGTACTTC
>TRBJ1-6|NA|14|TRBV30|NA
CAWSRGQGNSPLHF
TGTGCCTGGAGTCGAGGTCAGGGGAATTCACCCCTCCACTTT
>TRBJ1-3|NA|16|TRBV9|NA
CASSPRTPSSGNTIYF
TGTGCCAGCAGCCCGAGGACACCATCTTCTGGAAACACCATATATTTT
>TRBJ2-5|TRBD1|15|TRBV29-1|NA
CSVDPGQGAGETQYF
TGCAGCGTTGACCCGGGACAGGGGGCCGGAGAGACCCAGTACTTC
>TRBJ2-1|NA|14|TRBV29-1|NA
CSVDGSIGAPGQFF
TGCAGCGTTGACGGCAGTATCGGAGCTCCGGGGCAGTTCTTC